This T cell receptor beta chain is drawn from a study of blood T cell repertoires in COVID-19. Across the whole study: Samples came from the United States, Italy and Spain, spanning acute and convalescent COVID-19.

CDR3 size: 14 residues. The V gene's germline CDR1 is SGHRS and CDR2 YFSETQ. V was cut by 0 bases and J by 1 base, with 7 bases left in between. Here immunoSEQ multiplex PCR was the method, and the copy in TCRdb shows in-frame clones only, minus some. The data hold 400,000 to 500,000 clones, with 70% to 90% observed a single time. This chain connects TRBV5-1 to TRBJ1-1, with D possibly being TRBD1 (5 bases). Sequencing was carried out using peripheral blood. The TCR sequence derives from a woman in her twenties or thirties with active or convalescent COVID-19. CDR3 nucleotide sequence: TGCGCCAGCAGCTTGGTTCAGGGGAACACTGAAGCTTTCTTT. Its translation: CASSLVQGNTEAFF.